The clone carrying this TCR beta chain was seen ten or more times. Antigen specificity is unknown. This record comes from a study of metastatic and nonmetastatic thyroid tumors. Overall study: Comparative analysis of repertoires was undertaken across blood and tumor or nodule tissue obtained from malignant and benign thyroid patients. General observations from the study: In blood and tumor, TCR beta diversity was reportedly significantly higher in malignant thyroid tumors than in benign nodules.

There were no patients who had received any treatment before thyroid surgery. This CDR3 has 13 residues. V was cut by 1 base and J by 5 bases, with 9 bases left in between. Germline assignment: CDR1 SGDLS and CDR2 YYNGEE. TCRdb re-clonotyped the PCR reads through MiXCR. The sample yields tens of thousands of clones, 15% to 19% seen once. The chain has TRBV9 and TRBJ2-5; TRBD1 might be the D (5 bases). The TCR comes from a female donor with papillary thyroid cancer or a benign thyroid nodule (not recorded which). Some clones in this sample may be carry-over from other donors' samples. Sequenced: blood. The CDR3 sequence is CASSVQGWETQYF. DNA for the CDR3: TGTGCCAGCAGCGTACAGGGTTGGGAGACCCAGTACTTC.